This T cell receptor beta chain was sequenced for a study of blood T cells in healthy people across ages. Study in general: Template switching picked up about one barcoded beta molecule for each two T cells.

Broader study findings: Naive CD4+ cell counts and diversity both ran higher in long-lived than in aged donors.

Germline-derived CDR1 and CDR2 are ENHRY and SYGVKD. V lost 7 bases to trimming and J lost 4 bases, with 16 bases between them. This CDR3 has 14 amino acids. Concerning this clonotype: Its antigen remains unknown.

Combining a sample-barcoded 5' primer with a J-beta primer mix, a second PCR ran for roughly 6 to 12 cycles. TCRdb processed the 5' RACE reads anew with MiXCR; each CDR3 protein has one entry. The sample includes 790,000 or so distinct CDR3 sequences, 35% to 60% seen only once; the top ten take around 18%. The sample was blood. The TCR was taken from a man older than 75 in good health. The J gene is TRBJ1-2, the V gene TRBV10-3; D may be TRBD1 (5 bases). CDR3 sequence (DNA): TGTGCCATCAAAGGCACAGGAGATGGCTATGGCTACACCTTC. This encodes CAIKGTGDGYGYTF.